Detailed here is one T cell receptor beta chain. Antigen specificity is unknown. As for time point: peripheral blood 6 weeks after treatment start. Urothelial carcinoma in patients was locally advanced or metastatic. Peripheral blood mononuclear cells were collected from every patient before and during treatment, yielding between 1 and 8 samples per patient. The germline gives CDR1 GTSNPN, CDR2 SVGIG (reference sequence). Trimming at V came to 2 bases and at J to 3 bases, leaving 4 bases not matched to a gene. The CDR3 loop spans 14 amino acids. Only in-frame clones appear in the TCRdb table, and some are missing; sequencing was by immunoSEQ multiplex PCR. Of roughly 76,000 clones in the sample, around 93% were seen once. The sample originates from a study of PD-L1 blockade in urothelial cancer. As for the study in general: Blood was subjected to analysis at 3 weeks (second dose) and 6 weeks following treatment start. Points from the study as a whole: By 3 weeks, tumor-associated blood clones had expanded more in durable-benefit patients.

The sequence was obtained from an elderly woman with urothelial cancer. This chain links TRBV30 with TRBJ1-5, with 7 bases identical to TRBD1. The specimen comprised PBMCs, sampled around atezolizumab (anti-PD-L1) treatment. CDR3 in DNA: TGTGCCTGGAGTTCGGGACAGCCCAATCAGCCCCAGCATTTT. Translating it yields CAWSSGQPNQPQHF.